This is a list of T cell receptor beta chains from one sample in a study of response to subunit inactivated influenza vaccine. TCRdb analysed the RT-PCR reads with MiXCR anew, one entry per CDR3 protein. The sample includes more than 450,000 distinct CDR3 sequences, roughly 12% of them seen just once. These data were likewise used in another study, on T cells expressing NK-cell markers.

The specimen comprised PBMCs from blood, sampled on the day of vaccination. The receptors derive from a man in his fifties or sixties who received an inactivated influenza vaccine. CDR3s include the opening cysteine and the closing phenylalanine or tryptophan. A D gene is named only where the DNA matches it firmly. Expanded clones are given a class, and other clones once, few, many or no size at all.

TRBV11-2,few,TRBJ2-7,TRBD2,CASSFKSGRNDEQYF,TGTGCCAGCAGCTTCAAAAGCGGGAGGAACGACGAGCAGTACTTC
TRBV28,many,TRBJ1-1,NA,CASRRGYNTEAFF,TGTGCCAGCAGACGTGGGTATAACACTGAAGCTTTCTTT
TRBV5-1,NA,TRBJ2-5,TRBD1,CASSLGTGGEFTQYF,TGCGCCAGCAGCTTAGGGACAGGCGGGGAATTCACCCAGTACTTC
TRBV5-1,few,TRBJ2-4,NA,CASSLGAGNAKNIQYF,TGCGCCAGCAGCTTGGGGGCGGGGAACGCCAAAAACATTCAGTACTTC
TRBV29-1,many,TRBJ1-1,NA,CSVEGVNTEAFF,TGCAGCGTTGAAGGGGTGAACACTGAAGCTTTCTTT
TRBV12-3/TRBV12-4,NA,TRBJ2-1,TRBD1,CASSPRTGWGDEQFF,TGTGCCAGCAGTCCCCGGACAGGGTGGGGCGATGAGCAGTTCTTC
TRBV28,few,TRBJ1-3,NA,CASDGGGISSGNTIYF,TGTGCCAGCGACGGCGGGGGGATCAGCTCTGGAAACACCATATATTTT
TRBV20-1,NA,TRBJ2-7,NA,CSARDRGRFYEQYF,TGCAGTGCTAGAGATCGCGGCAGGTTCTACGAGCAGTACTTC
TRBV6-2/TRBV6-3,NA,TRBJ2-5,NA,CASSYSRTGQTQYF,TGTGCCAGCAGTTACTCGAGAACGGGGCAGACCCAGTACTTC
TRBV19,NA,TRBJ2-2,NA,CASSIQTATGELFF,TGTGCCAGTAGTATCCAGACTGCTACCGGGGAGCTGTTTTTT
TRBV14,few,TRBJ1-6,NA,CASSKTLGGNSPLHF,TGTGCCAGCAGCAAAACCTTGGGGGGGAATTCACCCCTCCACTTT
TRBV11-2,NA,TRBJ2-7,NA,CASSLDWSGAYEQYF,TGTGCCAGCAGCTTAGATTGGTCGGGGGCCTACGAGCAGTACTTC
TRBV4-3,many,TRBJ2-1,NA,CASSQDRMWGGEQFF,TGCGCCAGCAGCCAAGATCGTATGTGGGGAGGTGAGCAGTTCTTC
TRBV5-6,NA,TRBJ2-2,TRBD2,CASSSLLAGGTGELFF,TGTGCCAGCAGCTCGTTATTAGCGGGAGGCACCGGGGAGCTGTTTTTT
TRBV4-1,many,TRBJ1-1,TRBD1,CASSQGQPGRENTEAFF,TGCGCCAGCAGCCAGGGACAGCCAGGAAGGGAAAACACTGAAGCTTTCTTT
TRBV5-6,many,TRBJ1-5,NA,CASSLTTIDRHQPQHF,TGTGCCAGCAGCTTGACCACTATAGACAGGCATCAGCCCCAGCATTTT
TRBV28,NA,TRBJ2-5,NA,CASSLPRQVTYQETQYF,TGTGCCAGCAGTTTGCCACGACAGGTCACATACCAAGAGACCCAGTACTTC
TRBV7-9,few,TRBJ2-5,NA,CASSLMAGSETQYF,TGTGCCAGCAGCTTAATGGCAGGGTCAGAGACCCAGTACTTC
TRBV28,NA,TRBJ2-3,NA,CASSLSGFDTQYF,TGTGCCAGCAGTTTATCGGGGTTTGATACGCAGTATTTT
TRBV15,few,TRBJ2-7,NA,CATSRGGEYYYEQYF,TGTGCCACCAGCAGAGGGGGGGAATATTACTACGAGCAGTACTTC
TRBV21-1,NA,TRBJ2-3,NA,CASSKGRWGFGDPTDTQYF,TGTGCCAGCAGCAAAGGGCGTTGGGGGTTCGGTGATCCCACAGATACGCAGTATTTT
TRBV3-1,NA,TRBJ2-7,NA,CASSLSGGTGEQYF,TGTGCCAGCAGCCTCAGTGGTGGTACCGGCGAGCAGTACTTC
TRBV18,NA,TRBJ2-2,TRBD2,CASSPLNLAGVPGELFF,TGTGCCAGCTCACCACTTAATCTAGCGGGAGTTCCCGGGGAGCTGTTTTTT
TRBV3-1,few,TRBJ2-7,NA,CASSQSGTYEQYF,TGTGCCAGCAGCCAAAGTGGTACCTACGAGCAGTACTTC
TRBV5-6,NA,TRBJ2-7,NA,CASSWGIGVGDEQYF,TGTGCCAGCAGCTGGGGTATTGGGGTTGGAGACGAGCAGTACTTC
TRBV28,NA,TRBJ2-7,NA,CASSLVVEGLNEQYF,TGTGCCAGCAGTTTGGTCGTAGAGGGATTAAACGAGCAGTACTTC
TRBV4-1,few,TRBJ2-1,TRBD2,CASGLVIYNEQFF,TGCGCCTCCGGACTAGTAATTTACAATGAGCAGTTCTTC
TRBV7-2,NA,TRBJ1-2,NA,CASSFSGVDYGYTF,TGTGCCAGCAGCTTTTCAGGGGTCGACTATGGCTACACCTTC
TRBV18,many,TRBJ1-5,TRBD1,CASSPGGGNQPQHF,TGTGCCAGCAGTCCAGGGGGGGGCAATCAGCCCCAGCATTTT
TRBV6-6,NA,TRBJ2-7,TRBD2,CASRPGGADEQYF,TGTGCCAGCAGACCCGGGGGGGCCGACGAGCAGTACTTC
TRBV13,many,TRBJ2-3,TRBD2,CASSTRLAGAGDTQYF,TGTGCCAGCAGCACACGACTAGCGGGAGCGGGGGATACGCAGTATTTT
TRBV12-3/TRBV12-4,few,TRBJ2-5,NA,CASRAGPAETQYF,TGTGCCAGCAGGGCGGGACCGGCGGAGACCCAGTACTTC
TRBV18,NA,TRBJ2-3,NA,CASSPRAVDTQYF,TGTGCCAGCTCACCACGTGCCGTAGATACGCAGTATTTT
TRBV20-1,many,TRBJ2-2,NA,CSARSVTTNTGELFF,TGCAGTGCTAGATCGGTGACTACCAACACCGGGGAGCTGTTTTTT
TRBV29-1,NA,TRBJ1-4,NA,CSVGLGSNEKLFF,TGCAGCGTCGGCCTAGGGAGTAATGAAAAACTGTTTTTT
TRBV12-3/TRBV12-4,NA,TRBJ2-2,NA,CASSNTPQGTGELFF,TGTGCCAGCAGTAATACGCCGCAGGGAACCGGGGAGCTGTTTTTT
TRBV7-9,few,TRBJ2-4,TRBD2,CASSLLAGGKNIQYF,TGTGCCAGCAGCCTGCTAGCGGGAGGCAAAAACATTCAGTACTTC
TRBV5-1,few,TRBJ1-4,TRBD1,CASSIGQGAEKLFF,TGCGCCAGCAGCATCGGACAGGGGGCTGAAAAACTGTTTTTT
TRBV28,few,TRBJ2-5,TRBD1,CASSPMTGAGSDGTQYF,TGTGCCAGCAGTCCGATGACAGGGGCTGGGAGCGATGGGACCCAGTACTTC
TRBV20-1,many,TRBJ1-6,TRBD1,CSARDTGAGSYNSPLHF,TGCAGTGCTAGAGATACAGGGGCGGGCTCCTATAATTCACCCCTCCACTTT
TRBV5-1,NA,TRBJ2-5,NA,CASSLVTGSNQETQYF,TGCGCCAGCAGCTTGGTTACAGGGTCAAATCAAGAGACCCAGTACTTC
TRBV11-2,few,TRBJ2-7,NA,CASSASGGNYEQYF,TGTGCCAGCAGCGCGTCAGGGGGGAACTACGAGCAGTACTTC
TRBV6-5,few,TRBJ2-7,TRBD2,CASSYSRGDYEQYF,TGTGCCAGCAGTTACTCTCGGGGGGACTACGAGCAGTACTTC
TRBV12-3/TRBV12-4,many,TRBJ2-3,NA,CASSSEKTRFSTDTQYF,TGTGCCAGCAGTTCCGAAAAAACACGATTTAGCACAGATACGCAGTATTTT
TRBV29-1,NA,TRBJ2-7,TRBD1,CSVEDRGQGQDEQYF,TGCAGCGTTGAAGATCGAGGACAGGGGCAGGACGAGCAGTACTTC
TRBV20-1,NA,TRBJ2-7,TRBD2,CSARDLIWREGEQYF,TGCAGTGCTAGAGACCTCATTTGGCGGGAGGGCGAGCAGTACTTC
TRBV20-1,NA,TRBJ2-2,NA,CSASLGGNTGELFF,TGCAGTGCTAGCTTAGGGGGGAACACCGGGGAGCTGTTTTTT
TRBV10-1,NA,TRBJ2-7,NA,CASSESFVRGSLDEQYF,TGCGCCAGCAGTGAGTCGTTCGTTCGGGGTTCTCTTGACGAGCAGTACTTC
TRBV5-6,few,TRBJ2-1,NA,CASSFRVSSYNEQFF,TGTGCCAGCAGCTTTAGGGTAAGCTCCTACAATGAGCAGTTCTTC
TRBV7-6,few,TRBJ2-1,NA,CASSPSGLTIHEQFF,TGTGCCAGCAGCCCATCGGGACTTACGATCCATGAGCAGTTCTTC
TRBV29-1,many,TRBJ2-3,NA,CSVDRGARSDTQYF,TGCAGCGTTGACCGGGGTGCGAGGTCAGATACGCAGTATTTT
TRBV20-1,few,TRBJ2-3,TRBD2,CSARVQGLAGEWSTDTQYF,TGCAGTGCTAGAGTTCAAGGACTAGCGGGAGAGTGGAGCACAGATACGCAGTATTTT
TRBV7-6,many,TRBJ1-2,NA,CASSLEFGHQGYTF,TGTGCCAGCAGCTTAGAGTTCGGACATCAAGGCTACACCTTC
TRBV7-9,NA,TRBJ1-2,NA,CASSLAVSGVDGYTF,TGTGCCAGCAGCTTAGCTGTTTCCGGGGTTGATGGCTACACCTTC
TRBV4-2,few,TRBJ2-5,TRBD2,CASSQRSGKETQYF,TGTGCCAGCAGCCAGAGAAGCGGGAAAGAGACCCAGTACTTC
TRBV7-2,many,TRBJ2-3,TRBD2,CASSNTHRLAGVTSQYF,TGTGCCAGCAGCAATACCCACCGACTAGCGGGGGTGACTTCGCAGTATTTT
TRBV9,NA,TRBJ2-7,NA,CASSVGGRPHEQYF,TGTGCCAGCAGCGTAGGAGGCAGGCCCCACGAGCAGTACTTC
TRBV28,many,TRBJ2-2,NA,CASSLRQALFPGELFF,TGTGCCAGCAGTTTACGACAGGCCCTCTTTCCGGGGGAGCTGTTTTTT
TRBV30,few,TRBJ2-1,NA,CAWSVLSEGTEQFF,TGTGCCTGGAGTGTACTTAGCGAGGGCACTGAGCAGTTCTTC